The clone carrying this T cell receptor beta chain has a handful of counts. The antigen is not known. TCRdb re-called the 5' RACE reads with MiXCR, one entry per CDR3 protein. The sample consists of about 400,000 distinct CDR3 sequences, 9.5% to 13% of them appearing once. The data were obtained in a study of T cells after yellow fever vaccination. Across the whole study: Each low-cell-number fraction was prepared by means of SMART-Seq v4 Ultra Low Input.

Study-level points and caveats: Just a small share of clonotypes turned up in the CD4 compartment as well as the CD8 compartment. Though it reached lower strength, the secondary response hit its peak faster, day 5 versus 15. Post-booster repertoires contained most primary-vaccination clones again (about 95% CD4, less than 90% CD8).

Germline CDR1 reads SGHRS; CDR2 reads YFSETQ. The CDR3 runs to 14 residues. With 6 bases removed from V and 0 bases from J, the gap between germline ends came to 13 bases. The sequence was obtained from a man between 18 and 29 years old who received the YFV17D yellow fever vaccine. This chain links TRBV5-1 with TRBJ2-7; D is possibly TRBD2 (5 bases). The sample here was PBMCs, taken on the day of the first yellow fever vaccination. CDR3 in amino acids: CASTDPGSSYEQYF. CDR3 nucleotides: TGCGCCAGCACCGATCCGGGGAGCTCCTACGAGCAGTACTTC.